One and the same sample provided the 8 T cell receptor beta chains below, sequenced in a study of blood T cell repertoires in COVID-19. Assay used: immunoSEQ multiplex PCR; TCRdb lists only in-frame clones, some missing. The data show about 160,000 clones, around 74% seen once. Sequenced material: peripheral blood. These receptors all come from a woman in her fifties or sixties with COVID-19, enrolled during active disease.

The rearrangement links TRBV7-8 to TRBJ2-2; 10 nucleotides line up with TRBD2. V gave up 6 bases and J gave up 4 bases; unmatched junction bases: 5. Germline values: CDR1 SGHVS, CDR2 FQNEAQ. CDR3 length: 15 residues. The CDR3 DNA reads TGTGCCAGCAGTTTCAGCGGGGGGGGCACCGGGGAGCTGTTTTTT. Encoded protein: CASSFSGGGTGELFF.

The chain couples TRBV2 to TRBJ2-7; 7 bases line up with TRBD1. J lost 0 bases, V lost 9 bases, and 8 bases had no gene match. The CDR3 has 14 amino acids. The germline gives CDR1 SNHLY, CDR2 FYNNEI. The chain's CDR3 is CARDHRQGSYEQYF. The DNA of the CDR3 is TGTGCCAGAGACCACCGACAGGGCTCCTACGAGCAGTACTTC.

The CDR3 DNA reads TGTGCCAGTAGTCCACCGGGACACCCGAACACTGAAGCTTTCTTT. Amino acids: CASSPPGHPNTEAFF. The chain carries TRBV19 and TRBJ1-1, with D perhaps matching TRBD1 (6 bases). This CDR3 is 15 amino acids long. The V end lost 5 bases, the J end lost 1 base, and 14 bases lay between the germline ends. Germline V gene data show CDR1 as LNHDA and CDR2 as SQIVND (reference sequence).

The chain has TRBV5-6 and TRBJ1-6, with D possibly matching TRBD1 (5 bases). The length of the CDR3 is 15 residues. Germline V gene lookup returns CDR1 SGHDT and CDR2 YYEEEE. Trimming stripped 0 bases from V and 7 bases from J, with 11 bases between. CDR3 sequence: CASSLGGTWNSPLHF. CDR3 DNA: TGTGCCAGCAGCTTGGGCGGGACTTGGAATTCACCCCTCCACTTT.

The chain carries TRBV9 and TRBJ1-1; D unresolved. The V end was cut by 2 bases, the J end by 0 bases, with 8 bases between. This CDR3 is 14 amino acids long. Germline V gives CDR1 SGDLS, CDR2 YYNGEE. In DNA form, the CDR3 reads TGTGCCAGCAGCGTGGGCAACATGAACACTGAAGCTTTCTTT. Translation: CASSVGNMNTEAFF.

Remarks on this clone: Other DNA sequences in this specimen translate into the identical CDR3. The V and J genes are TRBV28 and TRBJ1-2, with D perhaps TRBD1 (5 bases). The CDR3 runs 13 residues. Germline V gives CDR1 MDHEN, CDR2 SYDVKM. V was shortened by 2 bases and J by 2 bases, with 6 bases between the two germline ends. The CDR3 DNA reads TGTGCCAGCAGTTTAGACAGAAACTATGGCTACACCTTC. Its translation: CASSLDRNYGYTF.

This chain joins TRBV5-1 and TRBJ2-5; TRBD1 agrees at 7 bases. The J segment lost 1 base and the V segment lost 2 bases, leaving 2 bases of the junction unmatched. Germline CDR1 SGHRS, CDR2 YFSETQ. CDR3 size: 14 residues. CDR3 bases: TGCGCCAGCAGCTTACCAGGGGGCCAAGAGACCCAGTACTTC. Encoded protein: CASSLPGGQETQYF.

This chain links TRBV28 with TRBJ1-5; TRBD1 matches 8 bases. Per the germline V gene, CDR1 is MDHEN and CDR2 is SYDVKM. This CDR3 is built from 17 residues. V lost 6 bases, J lost 4 bases, and 14 bases stayed unmatched. CDR3 coding DNA: TGTGCCAGCAGCCCGAGAGGACAGGGCCTCCAAAATCAGCCCCAGCATTTT. This translates into CASSPRGQGLQNQPQHF.